This T cell receptor (beta chain) was sequenced for a study of blood T cell repertoires in COVID-19. For the study at large: Samples taken during acute and convalescent COVID-19 were collected in the United States, Italy and Spain.

Participants were placed into cohorts based on the clinical history they reported. Exposed enrollees had met someone with a PCR-confirmed or clinician-diagnosed COVID-19 case at some point within the 2 weeks before study entry. In the original analysis: Estimation of nucleated cell counts was performed using reference gene primer amplification. Measured with immunoSEQ multiplex PCR; TCRdb has only the in-frame clones, and not every one. The DNA gave D and trimming, while V, J and clone size come from that table. The sample has hundreds of thousands of clones, roughly 85% seen once. Germline V CDR1 and CDR2: SGHRS, YFSETQ. The CDR3 runs to 17 residues. The V gene end was trimmed by 1 base and the J gene end by 1 base; junction bases not matched to a gene: 4.

Source material: PBMCs or T cells enriched from blood (not recorded which). The chain recombines TRBV5-1 with TRBJ2-3; 12 nucleotides line up with TRBD2. The source of this sequence is a woman aged 30 to 39 who had been exposed to COVID-19. The CDR3: CASSLPSGRAGTDTQYF. The CDR3 DNA sequence: TGCGCCAGCAGCTTGCCTAGCGGGAGGGCCGGCACAGATACGCAGTATTTT.